The 13 T cell receptor beta chains reported below all come from one sample, sequenced in a study of T cell responses to AZD1222 COVID-19 vaccine. Here immunoSEQ multiplex PCR was the method, and the copy in TCRdb shows in-frame clones only, minus some. The data contain around 81,000 clones, around four fifths of them singletons. The specimen was peripheral blood, collected on day 0 of AZD1222 vaccination. The source of these receptors is an adult in good health.

The chain is built from TRBV7-6 and TRBJ1-1; TRBD1 might be the D (5 bases). The CDR3 has 13 residues. Per the germline V gene, CDR1 is SGHVS and CDR2 is FNYEAQ. Trimming stripped 6 bases from V and 4 bases from J, with 12 bases between. CDR3 sequence (DNA): TGTGCCAGCAGTAAGGGGCTAGGCACTGAAGCTTTCTTT. Its protein product is CASSKGLGTEAFF.

In nucleotides, the CDR3 is TGTGCCAGCAGCCAATCGGGCGATGGCTACACCTTC. It codes for CASSQSGDGYTF. This rearrangement joins TRBV16 to TRBJ1-2; D is uncertain. Looked up from germline, CDR1 is KGHSY and CDR2 is FQNENV. Trimming stripped 0 bases from V and 6 bases from J, with 5 bases between. There are 12 residues in the CDR3.

The sample holds a few counts of this clone. J is TRBJ1-1 and V is TRBV10-3; 8 bases line up with TRBD1. With 0 bases clipped from V and 4 bases from J, the junction kept 4 bases outside the gene matches. This CDR3 has 15 residues. Germline CDR1 ENHRY, CDR2 SYGVKD. In DNA, the CDR3 is TGTGCCATCAGTGAGTCGACAGGGGAGGGCACTGAAGCTTTCTTT. Protein product: CAISESTGEGTEAFF.

This rearrangement joins TRBV7-9 to TRBJ1-2; D might be TRBD1 (6 bases). Germline V lookup: CDR1 SEHNR, CDR2 FQNEAQ (reference sequence). This CDR3 has 14 amino acids. Trimming removed 6 bases at V and 7 bases at J, with 18 bases between. The CDR3 loop is CASSREDSGSGYTF. As DNA, the CDR3 is TGTGCCAGCAGTCGTGAGGACAGCGGCTCTGGCTACACCTTC.

The CDR3 spells CASSPGYRRFGQYF. The CDR3 DNA reads as TGTGCCAGCAGTCCGGGGTACCGGCGTTTCGGGCAGTACTTC. The chain has TRBV6-5 and TRBJ2-7; D may be TRBD2 (5 bases). CDR3 length: 14 amino acids. Germline CDR1 is MNHEY and CDR2 is SVGAGI. V was clipped by 5 bases and J by 9 bases, with 20 bases between them.

This sequence joins TRBV12-5 and TRBJ2-3; 10 bases align to TRBD2. CDR1 and CDR2 (germline): LGHNT, FRNRAP. The V and J ends lost 1 base and 1 base, in that order; junction bases with no gene match: 5. The CDR3 has 17 amino acids. The CDR3 DNA is TGTGCTAGTGGTTTGGGTTTCCTAGCGGGGGGCACAGATACGCAGTATTTT. Translation gives CASGLGFLAGGTDTQYF.

The rearrangement uses TRBV11-2 and TRBJ2-7, with TRBD2 identical over 8 bases. The CDR3 runs to 15 residues. Germline lookup yields CDR1 SGHAT and CDR2 FQNNGV. V lost 0 bases, J lost 6 bases, and 7 bases stayed unmatched. This CDR3 is CASSLEAAGVREQYF. The CDR3 bases are TGTGCCAGCAGCTTAGAAGCAGCGGGGGTCCGCGAGCAGTACTTC. Filled out from reference TRBV11-2 and TRBJ2-7, the complete variable domain reads EAGVAQSPRYKIIEKRQSVAFWCNPISGHATLYWYQQILGQGPKLLIQFQNNGVVDDSQLPKDRFSAERLKGVDSTLKIQPAKLEDSAVYLCASSLEAAGVREQYFGPGTRLTVT.

The chain carries TRBV14 and TRBJ1-2; D possibly corresponds to TRBD1 (6 bases). The V gene's germline CDR1 is SGHDN and CDR2 FVKESK. Trimming took 4 bases from V and 4 from J, leaving 19 bases between them. The CDR3 contains 16 residues. CDR3 sequence (DNA): TGTGCCAGCAGCCCCCTGGGCGTGGACAGCGGCTATGGCTACACCTTC. Encoded protein: CASSPLGVDSGYGYTF. Filled out from reference TRBV14 and TRBJ1-2, the complete variable domain reads EAGVTQFPSHSVIEKGQTVTLRCDPISGHDNLYWYRRVMGKEIKFLLHFVKESKQDESGMPNNRFLAERTGGTYSTLKVQPAELEDSGVYFCASSPLGVDSGYGYTFGSGTRLTVV.

As regards this clone: An end of the junction does not agree with germline; a read error may underlie this. CDR3 protein: CASSLVSSEQYF. The CDR3 DNA reads TGTGCCAGCAGCTTAGTTTCCTCCGAGCAGTACTTC. The chain couples TRBV11-2 to TRBJ2-7; unclear D gene. Germline V gives CDR1 SGHAT, CDR2 FQNNGV. CDR3 length: 12 residues.

This sequence joins TRBV28 and TRBJ1-2; D uncertain. Germline V gene lookup returns CDR1 MDHEN and CDR2 SYDVKM. With 4 bases removed from V and 8 bases from J, the gap between germline ends came to 20 bases. This CDR3 is 15 amino acids long. The CDR3 bases are TGTGCCAGCAGTTCCCGACCCTCGGGAGCGGAGGGCTACACCTTC. Protein: CASSSRPSGAEGYTF.

The rearrangement uses TRBV6-2 or TRBV6-3 and TRBJ2-1; weak D call: TRBD2 (5 bases). The CDR3 consists of 15 residues. V was trimmed by 6 bases and J by 0 bases, leaving 12 bases between them. CDR1 is MNHEY, CDR2 SVGEGT, per germline. The CDR3 DNA is TGTGCCAGCAGCCAGCGGTTCTCCTCCTACAATGAGCAGTTCTTC. Its translation is CASSQRFSSYNEQFF.

This chain connects TRBV7-2 to TRBJ2-2; 8 nucleotides align to TRBD1. Germline lookup yields CDR1 SGHTA and CDR2 FQGNSA. With 2 bases clipped from V and 0 bases from J, the junction kept 8 bases outside the gene matches. The CDR3 runs to 18 residues. In nucleotides, the CDR3 is TGTGCCAGCAGCTTATTTCTTCCAGGGGGCGCGAACACCGGGGAGCTGTTTTTT. It yields the protein CASSLFLPGGANTGELFF.

The V and J genes are TRBV10-2 and TRBJ2-5, with no clear D. V was shortened by 6 bases and J by 2 bases, with 16 bases between the two germline ends. Germline CDR1 WSHSY, CDR2 SAAADI. This CDR3 is built from 15 residues. CDR3 amino acids: CASRPPGRSQETQYF. In DNA, the CDR3 is TGCGCCAGCAGACCCCCTGGACGGTCACAAGAGACCCAGTACTTC.